The 4 T cell receptor beta chains below were found in one sample sequenced in a study of response to subunit inactivated influenza vaccine. TCRdb recomputed calls from the RT-PCR reads with MiXCR, one row per CDR3 protein. The sample yields about 500,000 distinct CDR3 sequences, under 15% seen once. The material sequenced was PBMCs from blood, taken 40 to 50 days after vaccination. The receptors shown here come from a man aged 50-60 years who received an inactivated influenza vaccine.

This clonotype showed up just a few times. The chain couples TRBV28 to TRBJ2-7; a possible D gene is TRBD1 (6 bases). This CDR3 has 16 amino acids. Germline CDR1 and CDR2: MDHEN and SYDVKM. The germline V and J ends were trimmed by 6 bases and 3 bases, with 21 bases remaining between them. CDR3 sequence (DNA): TGTGCCAGCAGAGTCCATATGGGACACAACTTCTACGAGCAGTACTTC. This translates into CASRVHMGHNFYEQYF.

V usage is TRBV12-3 or TRBV12-4 and J usage is TRBJ2-3, with D perhaps given as TRBD1 or TRBD2 (5 bases each). The CDR3 length is 15 residues. Trimming shortened V by 8 bases and J by 4 bases, and 19 bases separated the two germline ends. The CDR3 coding sequence is TGTGCCAGCGGGGTGCTAGCCGTGGGACCAGATACGCAGTATTTT. It is translated as CASGVLAVGPDTQYF.

This clonotype turned up a few times. The chain recombines TRBV14 with TRBJ2-3; D is possibly TRBD2 (5 bases). V was trimmed by 0 bases and J by 11 bases, leaving 15 bases between them. In germline, CDR1 is SGHDN, CDR2 FVKESK. The CDR3 covers 14 residues. The CDR3 bases are TGTGCCAGCAGCCAAGATCCGATGGACTTTAGGCAGTATTTT. It codes for CASSQDPMDFRQYF.

To note about this clonotype: Its ends do not fully match the called genes, so a read error is possible. The rearrangement links TRBV20-1 to TRBJ2-1, with 9 bases aligning to TRBD2. The CDR3 loop spans 16 amino acids. Germline V gives CDR1 DFQATT, CDR2 SNEGSKA (reference sequence). The CDR3 region has the DNA TGCAGTGCGAGAGATGGTAGCGGGAGCTCCTACAATGAGCAGTTCTTC. This translates into CSARDGSGSSYNEQFF.